These T cell receptor beta chains were read from a single sample in a study of T cell responses to AZD1222 COVID-19 vaccine. This table comes from immunoSEQ multiplex PCR, and its TCRdb copy is limited to in-frame clones, with some not included. The table records some 190,000 clones, around 90% of them present only once. This material consisted of peripheral blood, taken 28 days after the second AZD1222 dose. The source is an adult who received the AZD1222 COVID-19 vaccine. CDR3s include the opening cysteine and the closing phenylalanine or tryptophan. D genes are given only for firm matches. Only some rows state a clone size, as once, few, many or a class for expanded clones.

D gene: -; clone size: -; J gene: TRBJ1-1; V gene: TRBV5-4; CDR3 DNA: TGTGCCAGCAGCTTGACTACAGGTTGGACTGAAGCTTTCTTT; CDR3 protein: CASSLTTGWTEAFF
D gene: TRBD1; clone size: once; J gene: TRBJ2-7; V gene: TRBV4-1; CDR3 DNA: TGCGCCAGCAGCCAGTTAGGGACAGGGTGGTCCGAGCAGTACTTC; CDR3 protein: CASSQLGTGWSEQYF
D gene: TRBD2; clone size: -; J gene: TRBJ2-7; V gene: TRBV7-2; CDR3 DNA: TGTGCCAGCAGCCCTAGGGAGCGGGGGGACTACGAGCAGTACTTC; CDR3 protein: CASSPRERGDYEQYF
D gene: -; clone size: -; J gene: TRBJ1-5; V gene: TRBV21-1; CDR3 DNA: TGTGCCAGCAGCAAAGGGGGACAGGGCTCCAATCAGCCCCAGCATTTT; CDR3 protein: CASSKGGQGSNQPQHF
D gene: -; clone size: -; J gene: TRBJ2-5; V gene: TRBV3-1/TRBV3-2; CDR3 DNA: TGTGCCAGCAGCCAGCTCAGGTCCCAGTACTTC; CDR3 protein: CASSQLRSQYF
D gene: -; clone size: once; J gene: TRBJ2-3; V gene: TRBV28; CDR3 DNA: TGTGCCAGCAGTGGCCCACGACAGACGTTAGATACGCAGTATTTT; CDR3 protein: CASSGPRQTLDTQYF
D gene: TRBD2; clone size: -; J gene: TRBJ2-1; V gene: TRBV30; CDR3 DNA: TGTGCCTGGAGTGTAGCGGGGGCTTGGAATGAGCAGTTCTTC; CDR3 protein: CAWSVAGAWNEQFF
D gene: -; clone size: once; J gene: TRBJ2-3; V gene: TRBV10-1; CDR3 DNA: TGCGCCAGCAGCAGCGGTAGCACAGATACGCAGTATTTT; CDR3 protein: CASSSGSTDTQYF
D gene: TRBD1; clone size: -; J gene: TRBJ1-1; V gene: TRBV10-2; CDR3 DNA: TGCGCCAGCAGTAGAGGACAGGGTCCGACTGAAGCTTTCTTT; CDR3 protein: CASSRGQGPTEAFF
D gene: -; clone size: -; J gene: TRBJ1-5; V gene: TRBV21-1; CDR3 DNA: TGTGCCCCCGGAGGGAACCAGCCCCAGCATTTT; CDR3 protein: CAPGGNQPQHF
D gene: -; clone size: -; J gene: TRBJ2-3; V gene: TRBV3-1/TRBV3-2; CDR3 DNA: TGTGCCAGCAGCCGAACAAACCCTAGCACAGATACGCAGTATTTT; CDR3 protein: CASSRTNPSTDTQYF
D gene: -; clone size: -; J gene: TRBJ2-1; V gene: TRBV6-5; CDR3 DNA: TGTGCCAGCAGTTACACCGGCCGGTACAATGAGCAGTTCTTC; CDR3 protein: CASSYTGRYNEQFF
D gene: -; clone size: -; J gene: TRBJ2-2; V gene: TRBV18; CDR3 DNA: TGTGCCAGCTCACTTCGGACAGCCCATTCGAACACCGGGGAGCTGTTTTTT; CDR3 protein: CASSLRTAHSNTGELFF
D gene: -; clone size: -; J gene: TRBJ2-3; V gene: TRBV9; CDR3 DNA: TGTGCCAGCAGCCGTAGCCCCGGGAGTGGCTCAGATACGCAGTATTTT; CDR3 protein: CASSRSPGSGSDTQYF
D gene: TRBD2; clone size: -; J gene: TRBJ2-3; V gene: TRBV6-5; CDR3 DNA: TGTGCCAGCACCCCAGCGGGAGGTGCGGATACGCAGTATTTT; CDR3 protein: CASTPAGGADTQYF
D gene: TRBD1; clone size: -; J gene: TRBJ2-7; V gene: TRBV18; CDR3 DNA: TGTGCCAGCTCACCCAGTGTGATCGACAGGGGATATCCCTACGAGCAGTACTTC; CDR3 protein: CASSPSVIDRGYPYEQYF
D gene: -; clone size: -; J gene: TRBJ1-5; V gene: TRBV5-6; CDR3 DNA: TGTGCCAGCAGCTTGGGCAGGGCAGGCAATCAGCCCCAGCATTTT; CDR3 protein: CASSLGRAGNQPQHF
D gene: TRBD2; clone size: -; J gene: TRBJ2-7; V gene: TRBV2; CDR3 DNA: TGTGCCAGCAGTGAAGCGAGCGGACTAGCGGGGAGGGCCTACGAGCAGTACTTC; CDR3 protein: CASSEASGLAGRAYEQYF
D gene: -; clone size: -; J gene: TRBJ1-1; V gene: TRBV18; CDR3 DNA: TGTGCCAGCTCACCACAGGGAAACACTGAAGCTTTCTTT; CDR3 protein: CASSPQGNTEAFF
D gene: -; clone size: -; J gene: TRBJ2-1; V gene: TRBV20-1; CDR3 DNA: TGCAGCGCAGCTCCCTACAATGAGCAGTTCTTC; CDR3 protein: CSAAPYNEQFF
D gene: -; clone size: -; J gene: TRBJ2-1; V gene: TRBV7-9; CDR3 DNA: TGTGCCAGCAGCTTACGGGGGGCGGGGAGCCGCTCCTACAATGAGCAGTTCTTC; CDR3 protein: CASSLRGAGSRSYNEQFF
D gene: -; clone size: -; J gene: TRBJ2-5; V gene: TRBV5-1; CDR3 DNA: TGCGCCAGCAGCACCCAGACAATTCAAGAGACCCAGTACTTC; CDR3 protein: CASSTQTIQETQYF
D gene: TRBD1; clone size: -; J gene: TRBJ1-5; V gene: TRBV30; CDR3 DNA: TGTGCCTGGAGTGTTGGACAGGGGCAACAGCCCCAGCATTTT; CDR3 protein: CAWSVGQGQQPQHF
D gene: TRBD1; clone size: -; J gene: TRBJ2-1; V gene: TRBV7-2; CDR3 DNA: TGTGCCAGCAGCTTATGGACAGGGTCCTACAATGAGCAGTTCTTC; CDR3 protein: CASSLWTGSYNEQFF
D gene: TRBD1; clone size: -; J gene: TRBJ2-4; V gene: TRBV7-9; CDR3 DNA: TGTGCCACCGACACAGGGGAGGCCAAAAACATTCAGTACTTC; CDR3 protein: CATDTGEAKNIQYF
D gene: -; clone size: -; J gene: TRBJ2-6; V gene: TRBV18; CDR3 DNA: TGTGCCAGCTCAACGTTGATCGCCCCCCCTAAGAACAGGGGAGGGCCTGGGGCCAACGTCCTGACTTTC; CDR3 protein: CASSTLIAPPKNRGGPGANVLTF
D gene: -; clone size: once; J gene: TRBJ1-2; V gene: TRBV7-9; CDR3 DNA: TGTGCCAGCAGACAGCCCGTTAACTATGGCTACACCTTC; CDR3 protein: CASRQPVNYGYTF
D gene: -; clone size: -; J gene: TRBJ2-2; V gene: TRBV9; CDR3 DNA: TGTGCCAGCAGCACTGCTAGCGTCGGCGGCGGGGAGCTGTTTTTT; CDR3 protein: CASSTASVGGGELFF
D gene: TRBD1; clone size: -; J gene: TRBJ2-7; V gene: TRBV5-4; CDR3 DNA: TGTGCCAGCAGCTGGGGACAGGCAATTACTTACGAGCAGTACTTC; CDR3 protein: CASSWGQAITYEQYF
D gene: -; clone size: -; J gene: TRBJ1-1; V gene: TRBV5-1; CDR3 DNA: TGCGCCAGCAGCTTGGGAACTACCAGGGGAACTGAAGCTTTCTTT; CDR3 protein: CASSLGTTRGTEAFF
D gene: -; clone size: -; J gene: TRBJ1-3; V gene: TRBV6-5; CDR3 DNA: TGTGCCAGCAGGCCGGGCCACTCTGGAAACACCATATATTTT; CDR3 protein: CASRPGHSGNTIYF
D gene: -; clone size: -; J gene: TRBJ1-1; V gene: TRBV4-1; CDR3 DNA: TGCGCCAGCGACCAGAAAGGCCAGGGGCGCACTGAAGCTTTCTTT; CDR3 protein: CASDQKGQGRTEAFF
D gene: -; clone size: -; J gene: TRBJ2-7; V gene: TRBV30; CDR3 DNA: TGTGCCTGGAGTAGGGACACGACCTACGAGCAGTACTTC; CDR3 protein: CAWSRDTTYEQYF
D gene: TRBD1; clone size: -; J gene: TRBJ2-3; V gene: TRBV25-1; CDR3 DNA: TGTGCCAGCAGTGTTACAGGGGGGCTCACAGATACGCAGTATTTT; CDR3 protein: CASSVTGGLTDTQYF